The present entry profiles one TCR beta chain with its context. The data were taken from a study of T cell repertoires in cytomegalovirus infection. About the study: Evidence of both CMV infection and a matching HLA type came from public TCR beta signatures.

One entry per CDR3 protein, called by TCRdb with MiXCR from the reads. This sample has under 250,000 distinct CDR3 sequences, with around an eighth found just once. What was sequenced was PBMCs. The clonotype originates from a human donor in good health (CMV status not recorded). Some clones in this sample may be carry-over from other donors' samples.

The CDR3 sequence: CAWSELGEETQYF. The CDR3 DNA follows: TGTGCCTGGAGTGAGCTGGGAGAAGAGACCCAGTACTTC. The chain recombines TRBV30 with TRBJ2-5; weak D call: TRBD2 (5 bases). Trimming shortened V by 1 base and J by 3 bases, and 9 bases separated the two germline ends. The CDR3 is 13 residues long. Germline-derived CDR1 and CDR2 are GTSNPN and SVGIG (reference sequence).